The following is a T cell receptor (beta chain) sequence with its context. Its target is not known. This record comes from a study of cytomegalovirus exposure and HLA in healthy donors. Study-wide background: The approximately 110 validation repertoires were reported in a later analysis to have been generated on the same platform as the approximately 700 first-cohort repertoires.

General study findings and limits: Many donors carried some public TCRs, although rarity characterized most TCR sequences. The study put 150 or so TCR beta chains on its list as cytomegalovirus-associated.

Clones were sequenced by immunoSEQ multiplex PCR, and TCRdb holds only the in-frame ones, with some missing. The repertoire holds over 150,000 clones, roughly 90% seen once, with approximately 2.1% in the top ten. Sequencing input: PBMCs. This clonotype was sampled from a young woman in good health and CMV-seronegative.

In nucleotides, the CDR3 is TGTGCCAGCTCACCCCCAGGACAGACGGGGCAAGGCGAGCAGTACTTC. This encodes CASSPPGQTGQGEQYF. The chain uses TRBV18 and TRBJ2-7; a weak D match, TRBD1 (6 bases). This CDR3 region has 16 residues. Germline-derived CDR1 and CDR2 are KGHSH and LQKENI. Trimming cost V 3 bases and J 6 bases, with 21 bases left between them.